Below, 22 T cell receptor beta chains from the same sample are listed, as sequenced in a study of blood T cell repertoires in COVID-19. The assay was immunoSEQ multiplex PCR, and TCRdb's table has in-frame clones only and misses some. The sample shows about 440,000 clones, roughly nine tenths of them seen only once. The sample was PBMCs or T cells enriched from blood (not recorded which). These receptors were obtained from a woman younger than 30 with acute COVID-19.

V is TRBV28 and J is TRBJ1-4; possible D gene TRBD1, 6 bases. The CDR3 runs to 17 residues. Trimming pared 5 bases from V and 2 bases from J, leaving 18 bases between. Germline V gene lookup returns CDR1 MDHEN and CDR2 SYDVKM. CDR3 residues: CASSGGRGGVTNEKLFF. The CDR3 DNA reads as TGTGCCAGCAGTGGTGGGCGAGGGGGAGTTACTAATGAAAAACTGTTTTTT.

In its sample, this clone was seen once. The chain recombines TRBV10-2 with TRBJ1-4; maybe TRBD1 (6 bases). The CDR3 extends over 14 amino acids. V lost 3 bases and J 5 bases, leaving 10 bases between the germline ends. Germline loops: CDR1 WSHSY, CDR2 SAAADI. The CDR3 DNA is TGCGCCAGCAGTGACAGGGACACGAATGAAAAACTGTTTTTT. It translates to CASSDRDTNEKLFF.

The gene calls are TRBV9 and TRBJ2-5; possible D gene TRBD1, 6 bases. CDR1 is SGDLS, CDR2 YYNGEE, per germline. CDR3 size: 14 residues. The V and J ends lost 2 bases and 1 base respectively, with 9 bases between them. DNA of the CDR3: TGTGCCAGCAGCGTCGGGACAACCCAAGAGACCCAGTACTTC. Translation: CASSVGTTQETQYF. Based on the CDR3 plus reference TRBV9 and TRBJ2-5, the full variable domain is DSGVTQTPKHLITATGQRVTLRCSPRSGDLSVYWYQQSLDQGLQFLIQYYNGEERAKGNILERFSAQQFPDLHSELNLSSLELGDSALYFCASSVGTTQETQYFGPGTRLLVL.

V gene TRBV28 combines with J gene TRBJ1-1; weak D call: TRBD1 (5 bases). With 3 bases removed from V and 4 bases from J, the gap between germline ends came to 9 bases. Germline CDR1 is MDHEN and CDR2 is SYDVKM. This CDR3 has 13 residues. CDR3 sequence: CASSFIGGTEAFF. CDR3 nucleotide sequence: TGTGCCAGCAGTTTTATCGGGGGCACTGAAGCTTTCTTT.

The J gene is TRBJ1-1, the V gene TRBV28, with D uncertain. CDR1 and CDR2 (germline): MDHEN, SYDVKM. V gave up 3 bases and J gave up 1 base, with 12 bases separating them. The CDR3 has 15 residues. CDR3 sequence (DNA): TGTGCCAGCAGTTTGCCGGGGTTAAGGAACACTGAAGCTTTCTTT. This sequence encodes CASSLPGLRNTEAFF.

CDR3 nucleotides: TGTGCCAGCAGCATCCGGGACTACACAGATACGCAGTATTTT. It is translated as CASSIRDYTDTQYF. The V gene is TRBV7-9, the J gene TRBJ2-3; 7 nucleotides line up with TRBD2. Germline trimming cut 5 bases from V and 2 bases from J; bases unmatched to any gene: 4. The CDR3 length is 14 residues. Per germline, CDR1 SEHNR and CDR2 FQNEAQ (reference sequence).

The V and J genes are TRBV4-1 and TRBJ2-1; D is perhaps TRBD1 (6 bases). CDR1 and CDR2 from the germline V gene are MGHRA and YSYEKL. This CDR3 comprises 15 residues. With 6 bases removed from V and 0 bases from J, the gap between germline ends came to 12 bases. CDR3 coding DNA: TGCGCCAGCAGACCAACAGGGAACTCCTACAATGAGCAGTTCTTC. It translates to CASRPTGNSYNEQFF.

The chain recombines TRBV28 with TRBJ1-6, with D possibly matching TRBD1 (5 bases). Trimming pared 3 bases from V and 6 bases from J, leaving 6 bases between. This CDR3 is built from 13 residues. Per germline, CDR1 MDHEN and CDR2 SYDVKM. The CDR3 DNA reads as TGTGCCAGCAGTTTGACAGTTAATTCACCCCTCCACTTT. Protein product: CASSLTVNSPLHF.

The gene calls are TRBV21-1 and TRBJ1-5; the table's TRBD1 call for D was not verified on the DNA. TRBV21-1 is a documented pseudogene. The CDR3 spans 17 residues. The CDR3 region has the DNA TGTGCCAGCAGCAAAGTCCCGACAGGGCTGGGCAATCAGCCCCAGCATTTT. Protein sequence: CASSKVPTGLGNQPQHF.

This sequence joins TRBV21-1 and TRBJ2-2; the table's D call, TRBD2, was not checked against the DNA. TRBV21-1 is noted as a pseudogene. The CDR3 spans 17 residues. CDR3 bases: TGTGCCAGCCGAGGGACTAGCGGGAGGGAGAAACCCGGGGAGCTGTTTTTT. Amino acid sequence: CASRGTSGREKPGELFF.

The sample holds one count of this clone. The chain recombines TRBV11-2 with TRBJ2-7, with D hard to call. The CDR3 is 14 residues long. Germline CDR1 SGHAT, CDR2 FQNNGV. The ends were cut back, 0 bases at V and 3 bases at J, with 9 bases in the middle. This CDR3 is CASSLDRLDYEQYF. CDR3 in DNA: TGTGCCAGCAGCTTAGATCGCCTAGACTACGAGCAGTACTTC. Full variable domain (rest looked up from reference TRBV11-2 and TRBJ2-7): EAGVAQSPRYKIIEKRQSVAFWCNPISGHATLYWYQQILGQGPKLLIQFQNNGVVDDSQLPKDRFSAERLKGVDSTLKIQPAKLEDSAVYLCASSLDRLDYEQYFGPGTRLTVT.

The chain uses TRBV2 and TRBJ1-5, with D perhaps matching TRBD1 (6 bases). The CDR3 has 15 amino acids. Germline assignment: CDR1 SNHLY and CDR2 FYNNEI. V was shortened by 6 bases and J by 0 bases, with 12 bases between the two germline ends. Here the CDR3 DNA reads TGTGCCAGCAGCGTACAGGGAGATAGCAATCAGCCCCAGCATTTT. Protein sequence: CASSVQGDSNQPQHF.

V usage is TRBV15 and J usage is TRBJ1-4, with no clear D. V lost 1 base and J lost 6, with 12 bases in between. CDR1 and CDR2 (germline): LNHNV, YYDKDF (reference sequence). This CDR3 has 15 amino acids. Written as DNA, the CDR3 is TGTGCCACCAGCAGAGGGAGGGTAGGGTATGAAAAACTGTTTTTT. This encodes CATSRGRVGYEKLFF.

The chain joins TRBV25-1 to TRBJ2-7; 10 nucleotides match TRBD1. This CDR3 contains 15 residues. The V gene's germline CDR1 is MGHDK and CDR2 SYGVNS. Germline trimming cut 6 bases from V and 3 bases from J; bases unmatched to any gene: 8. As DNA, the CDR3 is TGTGCCAGCAGCTCATCCGGGACAGGGGTCTACGAGCAGTACTTC. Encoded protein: CASSSSGTGVYEQYF.

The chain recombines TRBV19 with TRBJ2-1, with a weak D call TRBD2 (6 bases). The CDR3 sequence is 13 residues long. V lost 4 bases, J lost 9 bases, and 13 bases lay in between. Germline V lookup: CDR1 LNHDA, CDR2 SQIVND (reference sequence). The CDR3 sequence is CASSSLASSEQFF. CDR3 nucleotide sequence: TGTGCCAGTAGTAGCCTAGCGAGTAGTGAGCAGTTCTTC. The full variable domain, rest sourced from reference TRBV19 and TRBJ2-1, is DGGITQSPKYLFRKEGQNVTLSCEQNLNHDAMYWYRQDPGQGLRLIYYSQIVNDFQKGDIAEGYSVSREKKESFPLTVTSAQKNPTAFYLCASSSLASSEQFFGPGTRLTVL.

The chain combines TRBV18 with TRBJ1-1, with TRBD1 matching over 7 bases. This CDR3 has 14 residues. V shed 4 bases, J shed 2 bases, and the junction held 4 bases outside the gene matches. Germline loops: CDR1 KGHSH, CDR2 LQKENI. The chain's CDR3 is CASSLGQDNTEAFF. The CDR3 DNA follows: TGTGCCAGCTCACTTGGACAGGATAACACTGAAGCTTTCTTT. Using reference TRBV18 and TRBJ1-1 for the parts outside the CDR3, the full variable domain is NAGVMQNPRHLVRRRGQEARLRCSPMKGHSHVYWYRQLPEEGLKFMVYLQKENIIDESGMPKERFSAEFPKEGPSILRIQQVVRGDSAAYFCASSLGQDNTEAFFGQGTRLTVV.

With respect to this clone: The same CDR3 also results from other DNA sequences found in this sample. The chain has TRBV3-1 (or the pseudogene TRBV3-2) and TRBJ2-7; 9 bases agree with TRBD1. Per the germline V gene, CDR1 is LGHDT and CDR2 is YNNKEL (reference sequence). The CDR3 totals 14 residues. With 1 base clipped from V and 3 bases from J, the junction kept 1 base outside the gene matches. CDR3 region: CASSQGQGGYEQYF. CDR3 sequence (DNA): TGTGCCAGCAGCCAAGGACAGGGGGGCTACGAGCAGTACTTC.

The CDR3 DNA follows: TGTGCCACCAGTGATAGGGGATTAACGAGGGAGACCCAGTACTTC. This codes for CATSDRGLTRETQYF. J is TRBJ2-5 and V is TRBV24-1; a weak D match, TRBD1 (5 bases). Germline CDR1 and CDR2: KGHDR and SFDVKD. The CDR3 runs to 15 residues. Trimming shortened V by 3 bases and J by 5 bases, and 15 bases separated the two germline ends.

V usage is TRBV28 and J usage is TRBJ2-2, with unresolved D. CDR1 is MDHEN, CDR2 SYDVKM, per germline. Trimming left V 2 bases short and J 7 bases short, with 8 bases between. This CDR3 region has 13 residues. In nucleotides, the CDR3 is TGTGCCAGCAGTTTAGCTTTTAGCGGGGAGCTGTTTTTT. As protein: CASSLAFSGELFF.

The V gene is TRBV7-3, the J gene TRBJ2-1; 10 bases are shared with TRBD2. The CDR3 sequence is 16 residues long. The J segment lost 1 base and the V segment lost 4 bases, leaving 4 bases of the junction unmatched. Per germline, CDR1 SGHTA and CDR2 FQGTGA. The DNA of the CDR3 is TGTGCCAGCAGCTCCTTAGCGGGGGGATCCTACAATGAGCAGTTCTTC. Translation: CASSSLAGGSYNEQFF.

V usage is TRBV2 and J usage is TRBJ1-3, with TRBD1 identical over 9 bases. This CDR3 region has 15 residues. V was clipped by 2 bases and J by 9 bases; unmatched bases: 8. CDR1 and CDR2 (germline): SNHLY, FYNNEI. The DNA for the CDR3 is TGTGCCAGCAGTGAATTAAGGGACAGGGCTGCCACCATATATTTT. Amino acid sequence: CASSELRDRAATIYF.

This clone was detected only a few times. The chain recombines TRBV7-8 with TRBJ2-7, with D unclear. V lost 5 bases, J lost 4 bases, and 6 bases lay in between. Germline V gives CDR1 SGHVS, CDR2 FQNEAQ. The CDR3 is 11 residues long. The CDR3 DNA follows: TGTGCCAGCAGCACTGCGTACGAGCAGTACTTC. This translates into CASSTAYEQYF.